This T cell receptor beta chain was captured in a study of shared clonotypes between healthy human individuals. The germline V gene has CDR1 KGHSH and CDR2 LQKENI. The ends were cut back, 5 bases at V and 5 bases at J, with 15 bases in the middle. The CDR3 extends over 15 amino acids. Profiling relied on immunoSEQ multiplex PCR, and the TCRdb table lists in-frame clones only, not all of them. This repertoire shows about 2.5 million clones, 80% to 95% found once; its top ten account for 0.37%. Notes on this clone: Its antigen is currently unknown.

Broader study findings: Lower generation probabilities were found for non-shared clonotypes than for those shared by all four donors.

The chain is built from TRBV18 and TRBJ1-4, with D maybe TRBD1 (6 bases). This sequence originates from a man between 18 and 35 years old in good health. Some clones in this sample may be carry-over from other donors' samples. Sequenced: naive CD4+ T cells from PBMCs. Indicated subset: CD45RA+ positively selected. The CDR3 loop is CASSSVGQRNEKLFF. DNA of the CDR3: TGTGCCAGCTCATCGGTAGGACAGAGGAATGAAAAACTGTTTTTT.